This T cell receptor (beta chain) was recorded in a study of naive and memory T cell subsets. Study-wide results and limits: TCR transcript changes with activation or differentiation may affect this RNA method.

The library had UMIs added by 3' ligation of an oligonucleotide to TCR cDNA. RNA was extracted from approximately 2.6 ml of whole blood of healthy adults. Reverse transcription used DNase-treated unsorted total RNA, aiming for roughly 1 to 1000 ng. This CDR3 region has 15 residues. In germline, CDR1 is SGHRS, CDR2 YFSETQ. The ends were cut back, 0 bases at V and 2 bases at J, with 12 bases in the middle. Ligated cDNA underwent four rounds of PCR with nested alpha and beta constant region primers and SP2. Blood and skin TCR RNA was reverse transcribed with alpha and beta constant primers. A single record per CDR3 protein comes from TCRdb applying MiXCR to the 5' RACE reads. The sample lists 30,000 to 40,000 distinct CDR3 sequences, approximately 15% occurring once. Worth noting for this clonotype: Its matching antigen is unknown.

This clonotype was obtained from a female donor in good health. The rearrangement links TRBV5-1 to TRBJ2-7; no definite D call. The CDR3 here is CASSLAGGSPYEQYF. The DNA of the CDR3 is TGCGCCAGCAGCTTGGCGGGTGGCAGTCCCTACGAGCAGTACTTC.